The present entry profiles one T cell receptor beta chain with its context. This sample was taken from a study of shared clonotypes between healthy human individuals. Turning to the study itself: The study used three CD4 naive, three CD4 memory, two CD8 naive and one CD8 memory plate per donor.

TCRdb keeps only in-frame clones here, not all; method: immunoSEQ multiplex PCR. The repertoire holds 2 million to 2.5 million clones, with around 92% as singletons. Germline assignment: CDR1 ENHRY and CDR2 SYGVKD. V shed 0 bases and J shed 3 bases, with 12 bases lying between them. The CDR3 extends over 15 amino acids. The receptor was derived from a man younger than 30 in good health. Some clones in this sample may be carry-over from other donors' samples. Sequencing was done on a sample of naive CD4+ T cells from PBMCs. The sample's subset: CD45RA+ positively selected. The chain links TRBV10-3 to TRBJ2-7, with D possibly called TRBD1 or TRBD2 (5 bases each). The CDR3: CAISESGVGYYEQYF. In DNA, the CDR3 is TGTGCCATCAGTGAGTCGGGGGTAGGATACTACGAGCAGTACTTC.